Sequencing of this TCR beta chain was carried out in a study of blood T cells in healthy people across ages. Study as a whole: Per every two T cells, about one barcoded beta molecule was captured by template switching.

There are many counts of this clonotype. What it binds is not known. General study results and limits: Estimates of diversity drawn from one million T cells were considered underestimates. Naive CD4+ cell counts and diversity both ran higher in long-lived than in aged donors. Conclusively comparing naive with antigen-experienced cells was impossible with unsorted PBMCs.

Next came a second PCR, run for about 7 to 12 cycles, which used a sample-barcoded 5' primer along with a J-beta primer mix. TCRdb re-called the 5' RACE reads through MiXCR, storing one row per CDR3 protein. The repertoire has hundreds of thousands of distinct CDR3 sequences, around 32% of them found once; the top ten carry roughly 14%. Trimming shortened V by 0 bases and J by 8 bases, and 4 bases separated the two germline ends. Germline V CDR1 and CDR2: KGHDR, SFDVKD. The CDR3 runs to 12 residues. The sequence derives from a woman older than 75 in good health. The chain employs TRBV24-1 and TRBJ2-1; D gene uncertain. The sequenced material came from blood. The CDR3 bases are TGTGCCACCAGTGATTTGAAGGATGAGCAGTTCTTC. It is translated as CATSDLKDEQFF.